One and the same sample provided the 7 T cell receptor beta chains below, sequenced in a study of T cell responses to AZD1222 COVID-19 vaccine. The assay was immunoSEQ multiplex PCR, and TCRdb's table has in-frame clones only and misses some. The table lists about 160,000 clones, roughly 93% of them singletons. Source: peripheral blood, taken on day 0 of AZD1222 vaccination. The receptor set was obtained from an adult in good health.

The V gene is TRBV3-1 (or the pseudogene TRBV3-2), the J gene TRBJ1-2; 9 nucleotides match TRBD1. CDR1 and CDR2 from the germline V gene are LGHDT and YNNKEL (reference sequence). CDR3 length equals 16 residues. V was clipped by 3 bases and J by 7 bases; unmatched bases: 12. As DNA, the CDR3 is TGTGCCAGCAGCCAGTCCTCCGGGACAGGGTTTTCTGGCTACACCTTC. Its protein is CASSQSSGTGFSGYTF.

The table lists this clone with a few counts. The CDR3 DNA follows: TGTGCCAGCAGCGTGGGCTCTGGGGCCAACGTCCTGACTTTC. Protein: CASSVGSGANVLTF. V and J are TRBV6-4 and TRBJ2-6, with no clear D. The V gene's germline CDR1 is MRHNA and CDR2 SNTAGT. Trimming took off 6 bases at V and 0 bases at J, with 6 bases between the two ends. The CDR3 has 14 residues.

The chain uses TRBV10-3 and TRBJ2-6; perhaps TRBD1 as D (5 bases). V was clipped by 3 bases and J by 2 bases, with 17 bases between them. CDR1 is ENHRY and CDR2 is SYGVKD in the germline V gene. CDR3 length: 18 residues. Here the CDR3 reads CAISDPTEVHPGANVLTF. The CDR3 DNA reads TGTGCCATCAGTGACCCGACAGAAGTCCACCCTGGGGCCAACGTCCTGACTTTC.

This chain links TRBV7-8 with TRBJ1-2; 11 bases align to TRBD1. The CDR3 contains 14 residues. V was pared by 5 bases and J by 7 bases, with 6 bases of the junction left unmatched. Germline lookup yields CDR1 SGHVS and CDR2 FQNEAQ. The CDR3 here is CASSPGQGARGYTF. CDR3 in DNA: TGTGCCAGCAGCCCTGGACAGGGGGCGCGTGGCTACACCTTC.

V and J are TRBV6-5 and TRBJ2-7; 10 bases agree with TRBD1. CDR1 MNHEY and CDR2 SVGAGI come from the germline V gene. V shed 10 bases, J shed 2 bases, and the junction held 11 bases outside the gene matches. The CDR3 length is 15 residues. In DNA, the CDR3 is TGTGCCATAAGACTCCGGGACAGGGGTGCCTACGAGCAGTACTTC. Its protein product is CAIRLRDRGAYEQYF.

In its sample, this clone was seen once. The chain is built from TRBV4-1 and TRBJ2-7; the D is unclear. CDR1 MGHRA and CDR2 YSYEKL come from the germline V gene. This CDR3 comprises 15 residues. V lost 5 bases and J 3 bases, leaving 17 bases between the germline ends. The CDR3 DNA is TGCGCCAGCAGCAGCCGTCTGATGCAGCACTACGAGCAGTACTTC. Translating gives CASSSRLMQHYEQYF.

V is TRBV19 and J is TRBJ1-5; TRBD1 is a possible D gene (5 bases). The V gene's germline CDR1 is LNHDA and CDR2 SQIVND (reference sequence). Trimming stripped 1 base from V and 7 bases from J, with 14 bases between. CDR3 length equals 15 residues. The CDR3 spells CASSIGLRWDQPQHF. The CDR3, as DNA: TGTGCCAGTAGTATAGGTCTTAGGTGGGACCAGCCCCAGCATTTT.